This T cell receptor (beta chain) was sequenced in a study of blood T cell repertoires in COVID-19. Study-level background: The origin of the acute and convalescent COVID-19 samples was the United States, Italy and Spain.

Trimming stripped 10 bases from V and 2 bases from J, with 24 bases between. CDR3 length equals 17 residues. As originally analysed: Reference gene primer amplification gave nucleated cell count estimates. Libraries were prepared by immunoSEQ multiplex PCR; TCRdb keeps only in-frame clonotypes and omits some of them. The V and J calls and clone size come from that table; D and trimming were worked out from the DNA. The data contain more than 50,000 clones, about 73% of them singletons. Material: peripheral blood. The receptor was derived from a woman in her 70s with acute or convalescent COVID-19. This chain links TRBV23-1 with TRBJ1-5; possibly TRBD1 for D (5 bases). TRBV23-1 is reported as an ORF; its role is uncertain. As DNA, the CDR3 is TGCGCCATCGAATACCCCATCAGGGTTGGGGGCAATCAGCCCCAGCATTTT. Protein: CAIEYPIRVGGNQPQHF.